This T cell receptor (beta chain) was captured in a study of blood T cell repertoires in COVID-19. Turning to the study itself: Acute-phase and convalescent COVID-19 samples originated in the United States, Italy and Spain. T cells, B-cell-depleted T cells, or PBMCs provided the cDNA or gDNA that served as material.

Per the authors' pipeline: Amplification of reference gene primers was used by the study to estimate nucleated cell counts. Here immunoSEQ multiplex PCR was the method, and the copy in TCRdb shows in-frame clones only, minus some. V, J and clone size derive from that table, while D and trimming were established from the DNA sequence. The sample carries 65,000 to 95,000 clones, around nine tenths recorded once. The CDR3 totals 13 residues. Trimming took 2 bases from V and 1 from J, leaving 3 bases between them. V is TRBV12-3 or TRBV12-4 and J is TRBJ1-3; D gene ambiguous. This TCR came from a man between 65 and 79 years old with active or convalescent COVID-19. Material for sequencing was peripheral blood. The CDR3 is CASSLLSGNTIYF. The CDR3 coding sequence is TGTGCCAGCAGTTTACTTTCTGGAAACACCATATATTTT.